This T cell receptor (beta chain) was sequenced for a study of shared clonotypes between healthy human individuals (dated by TCRdb to 2019 to 2021). Turning to the overall study: The cohort included three men and two women between 18 and 49 years of age. To estimate repertoire size and how much clonotypes are shared between individuals, the study performed deep sequencing of blood TCR repertoires from 4 to 6 healthy adults. For each donor, CD4 naive and CD4 memory were each given three plates, CD8 naive was given two plates, and CD8 memory was given one plate. Per donor, leukapheresis produced somewhere between about 0.94 and 9 billion PBMCs. To increase sequencing depth and limit assay-specific biases, TCR repertoire library preparation and sequencing were carried out by different laboratories using diverse techniques. The study at large found these results: Because the study included only a small number of donors, the genetic and exposure-history diversity represented was limited. Sampling was restricted to blood, and TCR repertoires in tissue are likely to differ from TCR repertoires in blood. When a few donors were compared, the shared fraction of clonotypes was about 5% for naive CD4, more than 3% for naive CD8, more than 2% for memory CD4, and roughly 0.43% for memory CD8. Clonotypes shared by all four sorted-subset donors showed higher generation probabilities than non-shared clonotypes. Pairwise subsampling indicated that sequencing depth was expected to affect the degree of clonotype sharing among donors. Larger estimated clonotype richness was generally found for naive subsets than for memory subsets. Incomplete sequencing was indicated by rarefaction of sorted-subset datasets, despite the large sequencing depth.

Healthy HIV-negative adults with no recently reported acute infections or vaccinations were included as donors. Every donor was a Caucasian adult living in Nashville, Tennessee, USA. Magnetic negative selection was used to enrich CD4+ T cells, after which naive cells were positively selected on CD45RA and the negative fraction became the memory subset. After blood collection by leukapheresis, PBMCs were isolated using Ficoll-Histopaque density gradient centrifugation and then cryopreserved in the vapor phase of liquid nitrogen. Analytical flow cytometry was used to check the purity and quantity of each magnetically sorted T cell population. Each sorted fraction had its genomic DNA isolated and then quantified by UV absorbance on a Nanodrop 2000c. TCR CDR3 regions were amplified from genomic DNA by multiplex PCR using the deep immunoSEQ assay. Extracted genomic DNA from each cell subset was spread evenly across all wells of several immunoSEQ 96-well plates, with each plate serving as a replicate. For sorted subsets, 200 to 250 ng genomic DNA, equal to about 30,000 T cell genomes, was loaded into each replicate PCR. The purified libraries were quantified using a Qubit 3.0 fluorometer, sized with a Bioanalyzer 2100, and then quantified again using the KAPA Library Quantification kit. Every immunoSEQ 96-well plate was sequenced on a separate single-read 150-cycle Illumina NextSeq 550 flow cell. Per the authors' processing: Because only junctional sequences without quality scores were contained in the immunoSEQ output, filtering matching that applied to full-length reads could not be performed. To assign V/J genes and CDR3, sequences were annotated against IMGT germline references using PyIR, a Python wrapper for IgBLAST v1.9. Any read was removed if the V/J assignment was weak (E-value above 1e-6), the CDR3 was missing, or the read contained stop codons, out-of-frame junctions, or ambiguous translated residues. V3J clonotypes were defined as sequences sharing the same inferred V gene, J gene, and CDR3 amino acid sequence. To compute the percentage overlap between repertoires, the number of shared unique clonotypes was divided by the size of the smaller repertoire. RTK rarefaction, the Chao1 estimator, and Recon v2.1 estimates of unobserved clonotypes were used to assess repertoire richness. Generation probabilities were computed with OLGA for all TCRbeta clonotypes obtained by the gDNA method from several donors. TCRdb holds this immuneACCESS table with in-frame rearrangements only. Some clones are missing; in checked studies, unresolved V genes explain under half, and the rest has no known cause. The DNA gave D and trimming, while V, J and clone size come from that table. This sample holds approximately 2,000,000 clones; 85% to 95% were observed only once. More than 0.35% of the sample rests with the top ten.

V is shortened by 0 bases, J by 4 bases, and the region joining them spans 10 bases. Its CDR3 holds 15 amino acids, cysteine through phenylalanine. The kept DNA is CDR3 alone, 45 bases in frame from the first base. CDR1 and CDR2 (KGHSH, LQKENI) derive from the germline V gene. As for this clone: Its antigen is currently not known. Base-call qualities are not available, and no considerably larger clone is one nucleotide away.

Specimen: naive CD4+ T cells from PBMCs. Taken with the paper, the label for cell subset or site translates to: CD45RA+ positively selected. This receptor was identified in a man between 18 and 35 years old in good health. Some clones in this sample may be carry-over from other donors' samples. This chain is built from TRBV18 and TRBJ2-1; the D segment could be TRBD2, given 6 matching bases. The CDR3 is CASSPPRGMYNEQFF. Read as DNA, the sequence is TGTGCCAGCTCACCACCCCGGGGGATGTACAATGAGCAGTTCTTC.